One TCR beta chain is described in this entry. The specificity of this receptor is unknown. Base qualities are missing; no much larger clone stands one base away. TCR beta CDR3 regions were amplified from RNA transcripts for repertoire sequencing. HTBI primers and the Qiagen OneStep RT-PCR kit were used in a first-round RT-PCR, which was followed by a second-round multiplex PCR, size selection and purification. Libraries were sequenced paired-end with 100 bp reads on an Illumina HiSeq2000. On the study's bioinformatics: SOAPnuke was used to process the reads, removing any read that contained adapters or uncalled bases, had a mean Phred below 15, or lacked an exact match to the constant primer or identifier. High-quality paired reads were merged with COPE v1.2.5. Unique nucleotide sequences were defined as clonotypes and aligned to IMGT TRB V, D and J references using MiTCR v1.1. The analysis was limited to V-J combinations with a frequency above 0.0001, which together covered 99.2% of the repertoires. A TCR clonal expansion and chaos score per V-J combination was defined as the ratio of F50 clonal expansion to chaos observed in the TCRdist matrix. Features were reduced by Welch's t-statistics and random forest to more than 10 V-J combinations, which fed a naive Bayes classifier. The Morisita-Horn index was used to measure how similar the thyroid and blood repertoires were. TCRdb reanalyzed the raw reads on its own, using fastp at Q25 for trimming and MiXCR for clone calling, and kept in-frame beta chains. Each record represents a unique CDR3 protein, reported with the most common genes and DNA among its rows. The V and J calls come from TCRdb's annotation, not from the publication. The sample table holds fewer than 350,000 distinct CDR3 sequences, of which about a sixth were seen once. In total, the top ten clones hold approximately 13% of the sample.

Its CDR3 holds 12 amino acids, cysteine through phenylalanine. The sequence is cut down to CDR3 DNA, 36 bases in frame from base 1. The V end loses 5 bases and the J end loses 0 bases, and a stretch of 8 bases separates them. The germline V gene (reference sequence) specifies GTSNPN as CDR1 and SVGIG as CDR2. Ophthalmopathy patients had moderately to severely active disease, Clinical Activity Score of at least 3, NOSPECS grade of at least 4, and disease duration under 3 months. Patients with other autoimmune diseases, uncontrolled infections, pregnancy or lactation were excluded. Diagnosis was based on clinical symptoms, serum thyroxine, TRAb, thyroid ultrasound and orbital computed tomography. PBMCs were isolated from about 9 ml of fresh peripheral blood by Ficoll-Paque density gradient centrifugation. Total RNA was extracted with Trizol reagent and quality-checked on an Agilent 2100 Bioanalyzer.

These data originate in a study of Graves' ophthalmopathy and Graves' hyperthyroidism (dated by TCRdb to about 2018). In terms of the full investigation: Peripheral blood was collected at initial diagnosis, before any treatment. TCR beta repertoire signatures were used to distinguish Graves' ophthalmopathy from Graves' hyperthyroidism and to predict progression to ophthalmopathy. In total, under 150 blood samples were TCR-sequenced: roughly 45 ophthalmopathy, some 75 hyperthyroidism and roughly 17 hyperthyroidism-to-ophthalmopathy patients. To explore V-J signatures that distinguish ophthalmopathy from hyperthyroidism, a discovery set of around 100 patients was enrolled, made up of 40 to 45 with ophthalmopathy and some 56 with stable hyperthyroidism. The independent validation cohort included about 20 hyperthyroidism patients plus 17 patients who later progressed from hyperthyroidism to ophthalmopathy. In roughly 6 hyperthyroidism patients, the T-cell repertoire of thyroid tissue was compared with the T-cell repertoire of blood. Once sampling was done, hyperthyroidism patients were given methimazole at a starting dose of 30 mg daily, while ophthalmopathy patients were given high-dose intravenous methylprednisolone.

The investigation overall reported the following: Most expanded thyroid clonotypes with a frequency above 0.001 also appeared in blood, which suggests that blood repertoires may reflect the immune response in the thyroid. Sample size was not statistically predetermined, and group allocation was not concealed from the investigators. The 13-signature model separated ophthalmopathy from stable hyperthyroidism with approximately 88% sensitivity and 81% to 82% specificity in cross-validation, and 80%/75% in the test set. In validation, the model predicted ophthalmopathy progression with roughly 68% sensitivity and 72.22% specificity; more than ten predicted patients were CT-confirmed with GO in a median of around 6 months.

Sequenced material: peripheral blood. The chain is encoded by TRBV30 joined to TRBJ2-7; the D gene is perhaps TRBD1, from 5 matching bases. The receptor was derived from an adult man with Graves' ophthalmopathy. The sequenced DNA is TGTGCCTGGGGACACAGCTCCTACGAGCAGTACTTC. It translates as CAWGHSSYEQYF.